The T cell receptor beta chain described here comes from a study of cytomegalovirus exposure and HLA in healthy donors. Findings and limits, study-wide: Overall, roughly 160 TCR beta chains were annotated as cytomegalovirus-associated. V- and J-gene trimming of TCR beta was linked (in a later analysis) to a missense DCLRE1C variant. It was taken for granted in presence/absence analyses that sequencing depth across donors was roughly uniform.

13 Jbeta primers and 60 Vbeta primers were used for the PCR. Assay: immunoSEQ multiplex PCR; the TCRdb copy retains only in-frame clones and omits some. The data contain 150,000 to 180,000 clones, 70% to 80% of them seen just once; the ten biggest clones take up about 4%. The V and J ends lost 0 bases and 1 base respectively, with 10 bases between them. Per the germline V gene, CDR1 is MNHEY and CDR2 is SVGAGI. The CDR3 is 15 amino acids. To note about this clone: Its antigen is undetermined.

The chain joins TRBV6-5 to TRBJ2-7, with no clear D. This receptor was obtained from a middle-aged woman in good health and CMV-seronegative. The sequenced material came from PBMCs. DNA of the CDR3: TGTGCCAGCAGTTACTCGACCGGCGGATCCTACGAGCAGTACTTC. It encodes CASSYSTGGSYEQYF.